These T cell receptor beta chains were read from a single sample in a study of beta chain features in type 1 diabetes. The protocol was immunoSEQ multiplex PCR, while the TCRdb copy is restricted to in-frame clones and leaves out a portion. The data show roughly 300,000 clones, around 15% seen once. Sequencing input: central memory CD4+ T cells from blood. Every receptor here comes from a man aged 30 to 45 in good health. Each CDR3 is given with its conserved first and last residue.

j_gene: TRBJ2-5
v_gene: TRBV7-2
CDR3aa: CASSSIVWTSGGAGETQYF

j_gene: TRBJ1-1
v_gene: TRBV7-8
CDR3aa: CASCAGLGVGTEAFF

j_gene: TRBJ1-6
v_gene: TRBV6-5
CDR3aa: CASRPGTGVSPLHF

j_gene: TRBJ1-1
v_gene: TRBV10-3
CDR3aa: CAISSAERTANTEAFF

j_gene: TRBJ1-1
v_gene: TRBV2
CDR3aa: CASSRGLRTEAFF

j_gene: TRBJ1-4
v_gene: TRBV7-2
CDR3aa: CASSLNRDLEKLFF

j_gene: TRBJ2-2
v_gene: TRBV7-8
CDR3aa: CASSFPRTGANTGELFF

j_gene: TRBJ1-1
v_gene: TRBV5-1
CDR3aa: CASSHRTGNTEAFF

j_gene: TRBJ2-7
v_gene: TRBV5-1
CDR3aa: CASSYGTGTLYEQYF

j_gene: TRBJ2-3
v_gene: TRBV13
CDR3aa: CASRSLGGGRQYF

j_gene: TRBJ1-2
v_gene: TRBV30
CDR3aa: CASPQAGRGWGYTF

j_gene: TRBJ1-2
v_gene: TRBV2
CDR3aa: CASSEAGEGYTF

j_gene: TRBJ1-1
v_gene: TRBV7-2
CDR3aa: CASSSTGNTEAFF

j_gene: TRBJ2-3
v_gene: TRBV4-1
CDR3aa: CASSSWSTDTQYF

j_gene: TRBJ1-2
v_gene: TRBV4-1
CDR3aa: CASSHWAGRRDNYGYTF

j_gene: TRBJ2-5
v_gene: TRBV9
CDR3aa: CASSVAGGEQETQYF

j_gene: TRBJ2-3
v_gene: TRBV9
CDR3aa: CASSVGTTDTDTQYF

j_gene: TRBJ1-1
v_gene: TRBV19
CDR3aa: CATFERTEAFF

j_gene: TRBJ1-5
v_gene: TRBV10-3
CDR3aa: CAISATGTGSQPQHF

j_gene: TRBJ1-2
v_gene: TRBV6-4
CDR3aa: CASSYDRGDYGYTF

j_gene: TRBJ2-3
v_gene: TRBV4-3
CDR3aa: CASSHELAGASHDTQYF

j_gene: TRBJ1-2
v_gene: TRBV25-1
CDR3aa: CASSPVRPGQGYTF

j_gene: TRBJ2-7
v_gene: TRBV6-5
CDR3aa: CASSPDPGSSYEQYF

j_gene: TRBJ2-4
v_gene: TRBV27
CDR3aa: CASSPEAGGPQYF

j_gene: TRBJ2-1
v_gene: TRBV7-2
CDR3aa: CASSSTRNEQFF

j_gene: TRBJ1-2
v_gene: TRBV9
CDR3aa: CASSFDGPGGYTF

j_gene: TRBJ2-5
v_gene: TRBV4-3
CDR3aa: CASSQRVGETQYF

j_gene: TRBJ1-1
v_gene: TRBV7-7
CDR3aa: CASSLYRNTEAFF

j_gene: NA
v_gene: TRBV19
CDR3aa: CASSLSDVYPYEQYF

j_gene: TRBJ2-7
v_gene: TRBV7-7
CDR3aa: CASRETSPGEQYF

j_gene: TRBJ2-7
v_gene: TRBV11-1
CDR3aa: CASSLSGGSYEQYF

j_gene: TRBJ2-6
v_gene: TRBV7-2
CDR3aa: CASSRDRGPQIAGANVLTF

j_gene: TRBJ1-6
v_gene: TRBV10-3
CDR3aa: CAISRGNSPLHF

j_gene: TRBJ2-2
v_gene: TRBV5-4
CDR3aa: CASKTSGSGYTGELFF

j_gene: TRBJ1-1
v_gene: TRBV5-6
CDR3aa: CASSVVTGLRNTEAFF

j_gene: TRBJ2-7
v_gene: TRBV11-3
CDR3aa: CASSLAGSRGEQYF